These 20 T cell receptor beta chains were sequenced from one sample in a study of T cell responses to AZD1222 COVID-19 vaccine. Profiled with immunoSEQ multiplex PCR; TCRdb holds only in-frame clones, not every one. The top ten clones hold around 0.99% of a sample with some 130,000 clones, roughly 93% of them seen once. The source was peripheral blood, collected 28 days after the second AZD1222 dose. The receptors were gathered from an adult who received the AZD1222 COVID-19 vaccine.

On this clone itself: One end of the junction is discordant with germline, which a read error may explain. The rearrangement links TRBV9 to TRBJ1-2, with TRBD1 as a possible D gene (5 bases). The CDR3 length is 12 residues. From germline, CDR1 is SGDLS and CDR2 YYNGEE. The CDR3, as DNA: TGTGCCAGCAGCTCCTCGTCGGGACGGCGGGTTTTC. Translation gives CASSSSSGRRVF.

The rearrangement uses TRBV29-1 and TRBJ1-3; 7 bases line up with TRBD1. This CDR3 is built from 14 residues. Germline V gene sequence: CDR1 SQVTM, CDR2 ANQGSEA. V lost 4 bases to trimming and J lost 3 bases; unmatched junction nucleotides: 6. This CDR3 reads CSVGETGRGNTIYF. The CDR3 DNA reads TGCAGCGTTGGAGAGACAGGGCGTGGAAACACCATATATTTT.

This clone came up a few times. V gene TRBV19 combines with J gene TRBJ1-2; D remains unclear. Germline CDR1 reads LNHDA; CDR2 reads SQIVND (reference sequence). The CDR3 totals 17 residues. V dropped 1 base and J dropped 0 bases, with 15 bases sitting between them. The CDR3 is CASSIVARGRANYGYTF. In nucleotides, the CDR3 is TGTGCCAGTAGTATAGTCGCGCGGGGAAGGGCTAACTATGGCTACACCTTC.

Written as DNA, the CDR3 is TGTGCCAGCAGCAAAGGGAACTCGGGTACTGGCTACGAGCAGTACTTC. Residues: CASSKGNSGTGYEQYF. The chain links TRBV21-1 to TRBJ2-7; the table names TRBD2, a call not compared with the DNA. TRBV21-1 is classified as a pseudogene. The CDR3 is made up of 16 amino acids.

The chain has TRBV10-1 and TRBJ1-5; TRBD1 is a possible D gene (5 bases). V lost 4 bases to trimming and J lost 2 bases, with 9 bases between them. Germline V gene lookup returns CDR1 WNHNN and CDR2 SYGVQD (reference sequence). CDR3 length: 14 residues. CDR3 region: CASSGTSCNQPQHF. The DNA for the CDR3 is TGCGCCAGCAGTGGGACAAGCTGCAATCAGCCCCAGCATTTT.

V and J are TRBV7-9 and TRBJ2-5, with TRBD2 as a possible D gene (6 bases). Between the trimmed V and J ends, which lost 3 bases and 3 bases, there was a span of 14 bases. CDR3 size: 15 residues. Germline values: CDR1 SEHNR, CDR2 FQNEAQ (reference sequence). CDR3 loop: CASSLMTGVEETQYF. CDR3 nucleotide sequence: TGTGCCAGCAGCTTGATGACGGGGGTAGAAGAGACCCAGTACTTC.

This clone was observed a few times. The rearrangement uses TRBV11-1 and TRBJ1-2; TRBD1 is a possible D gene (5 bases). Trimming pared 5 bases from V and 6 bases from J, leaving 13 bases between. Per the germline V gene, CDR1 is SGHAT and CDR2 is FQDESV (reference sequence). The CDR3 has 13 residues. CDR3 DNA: TGTGCCAGCAGCCGGTGGGACTGGGATGGCTACACCTTC. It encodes CASSRWDWDGYTF.

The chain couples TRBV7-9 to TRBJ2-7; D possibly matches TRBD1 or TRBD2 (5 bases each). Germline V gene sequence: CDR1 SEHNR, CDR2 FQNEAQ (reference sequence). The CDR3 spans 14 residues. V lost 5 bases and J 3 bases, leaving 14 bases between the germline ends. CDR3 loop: CASSPRDGNYEQYF. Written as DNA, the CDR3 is TGTGCCAGCAGCCCCCGGGACGGAAACTACGAGCAGTACTTC. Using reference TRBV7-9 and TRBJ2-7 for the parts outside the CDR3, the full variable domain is DTGVSQNPRHKITKRGQNVTFRCDPISEHNRLYWYRQTLGQGPEFLTYFQNEAQLEKSRLLSDRFSAERPKGSFSTLEIQRTEQGDSAMYLCASSPRDGNYEQYFGPGTRLTVT.

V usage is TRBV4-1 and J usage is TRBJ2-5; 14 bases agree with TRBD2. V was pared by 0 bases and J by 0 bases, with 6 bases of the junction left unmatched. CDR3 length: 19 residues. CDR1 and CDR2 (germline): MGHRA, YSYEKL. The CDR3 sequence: CASSQDRGLAGENQETQYF. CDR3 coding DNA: TGCGCCAGCAGCCAAGATCGGGGACTAGCGGGGGAGAACCAAGAGACCCAGTACTTC.

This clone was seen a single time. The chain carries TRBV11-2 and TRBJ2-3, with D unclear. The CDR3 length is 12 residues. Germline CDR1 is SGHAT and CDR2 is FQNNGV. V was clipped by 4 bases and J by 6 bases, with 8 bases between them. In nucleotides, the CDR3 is TGTGCCAGCAGCTCTTCTCCGGATACGCAGTATTTT. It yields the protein CASSSSPDTQYF.

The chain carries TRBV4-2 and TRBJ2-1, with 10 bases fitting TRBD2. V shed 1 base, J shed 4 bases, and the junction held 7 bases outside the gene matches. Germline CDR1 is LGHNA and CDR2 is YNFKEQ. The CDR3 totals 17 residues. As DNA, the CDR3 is TGTGCCAGCAGCCAAGTCTCTACGGGACTAGCGTACAATGAGCAGTTCTTC. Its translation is CASSQVSTGLAYNEQFF.

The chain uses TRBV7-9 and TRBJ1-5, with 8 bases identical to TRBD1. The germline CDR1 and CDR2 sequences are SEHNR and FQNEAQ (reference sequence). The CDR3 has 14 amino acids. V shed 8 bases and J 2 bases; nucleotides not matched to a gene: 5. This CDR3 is CASSTGGRNQPQHF. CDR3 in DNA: TGTGCCAGCTCTACAGGGGGACGCAATCAGCCCCAGCATTTT.

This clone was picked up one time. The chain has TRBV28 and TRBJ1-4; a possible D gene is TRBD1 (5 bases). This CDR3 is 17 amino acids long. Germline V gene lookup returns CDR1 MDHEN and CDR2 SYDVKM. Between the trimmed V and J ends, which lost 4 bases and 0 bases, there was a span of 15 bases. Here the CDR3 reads CASSSGARGATNEKLFF. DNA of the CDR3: TGTGCCAGCAGTTCCGGGGCGCGGGGTGCAACTAATGAAAAACTGTTTTTT.

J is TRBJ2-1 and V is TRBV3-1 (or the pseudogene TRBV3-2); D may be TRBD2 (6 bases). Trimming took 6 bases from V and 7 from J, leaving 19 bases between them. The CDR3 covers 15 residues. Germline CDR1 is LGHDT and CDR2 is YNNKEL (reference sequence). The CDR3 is CASSLAAGYLNEQFF. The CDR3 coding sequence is TGTGCCAGCAGTCTTGCCGCGGGATATTTAAATGAGCAGTTCTTC.

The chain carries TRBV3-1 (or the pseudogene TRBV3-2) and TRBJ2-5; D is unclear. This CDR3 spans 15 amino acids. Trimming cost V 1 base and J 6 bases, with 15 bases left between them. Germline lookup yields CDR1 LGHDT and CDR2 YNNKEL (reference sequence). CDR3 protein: CASSQGLSRVQTQYF. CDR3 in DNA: TGTGCCAGCAGCCAAGGTTTGTCTAGAGTACAGACCCAGTACTTC.

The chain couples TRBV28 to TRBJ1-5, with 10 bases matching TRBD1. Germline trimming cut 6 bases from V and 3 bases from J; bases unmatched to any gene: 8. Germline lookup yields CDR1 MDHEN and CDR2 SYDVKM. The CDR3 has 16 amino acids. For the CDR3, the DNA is TGTGCCAGCAGGGAAGGGACAGGGGCCGCCAATCAGCCCCAGCATTTT. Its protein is CASREGTGAANQPQHF.

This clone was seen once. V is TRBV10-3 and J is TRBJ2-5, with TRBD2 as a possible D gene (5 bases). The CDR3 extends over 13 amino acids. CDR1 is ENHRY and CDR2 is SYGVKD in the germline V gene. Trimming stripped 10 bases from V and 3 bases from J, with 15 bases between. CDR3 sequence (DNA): TGTGCCACCCGATCGGGGAATAAAGAGACCCAGTACTTC. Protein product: CATRSGNKETQYF.

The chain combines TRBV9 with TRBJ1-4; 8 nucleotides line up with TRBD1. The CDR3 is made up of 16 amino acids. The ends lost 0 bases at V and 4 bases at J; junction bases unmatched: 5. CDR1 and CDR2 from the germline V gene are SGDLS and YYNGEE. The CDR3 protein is CASSVGVGTGNEKLFF. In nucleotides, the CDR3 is TGTGCCAGCAGCGTAGGGGTAGGGACAGGTAATGAAAAACTGTTTTTT.

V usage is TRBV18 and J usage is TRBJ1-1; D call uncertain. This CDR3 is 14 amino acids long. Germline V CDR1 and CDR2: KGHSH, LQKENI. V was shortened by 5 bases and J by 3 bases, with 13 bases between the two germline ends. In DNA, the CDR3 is TGTGCCAGCTCATTCGCGGGGAGGGACACTGAAGCTTTCTTT. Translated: CASSFAGRDTEAFF.

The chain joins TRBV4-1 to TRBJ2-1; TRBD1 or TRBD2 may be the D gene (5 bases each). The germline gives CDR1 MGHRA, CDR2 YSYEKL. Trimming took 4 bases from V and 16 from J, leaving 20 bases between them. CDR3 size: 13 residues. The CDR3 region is CASSLDPGTPHFF. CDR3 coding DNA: TGCGCCAGCAGCCTTGACCCAGGGACCCCCCATTTCTTC.